Sequencing of this T cell receptor (beta chain) was carried out in a study of T cells in Graves' hyperthyroidism and ophthalmopathy. Findings of the study overall: Most thyroid-expanded clonotypes above 0.001 were also found in blood. The model identified upcoming ophthalmopathy a median around 6 months ahead of onset.

It was uncontrolled infection, other autoimmune disease, pregnancy or lactation that excluded patients. Diagnoses rested on clinical symptoms, serum thyroxine and TRAb, thyroid ultrasound and orbital computed tomography. This clonotype was seen repeatedly, ten times or more. Its antigen is unidentified. The ends lost 1 base at V and 6 bases at J; junction bases unmatched: 4. CDR3 length: 14 amino acids. Germline V gives CDR1 LGHDT, CDR2 YNNKEL (reference sequence). RNA transcripts gave rise to amplified TCR beta CDR3 regions. HTBI primers drove first-round RT-PCR of the TCR CDR3. TCRdb ran MiXCR on the multiplex PCR reads and lists one entry per CDR3 protein. The sample has 550,000 to 700,000 distinct CDR3 sequences; approximately 15% are singletons.

The TCR was taken from a woman in her thirties or forties with Graves' ophthalmopathy. Sequencing was performed on blood. J is TRBJ2-7 and V is TRBV3-1; 9 positions match TRBD1. Here the CDR3 reads CASSQGDRVIEQYF. CDR3 sequence (DNA): TGTGCCAGCAGCCAAGGGGACAGGGTGATCGAGCAGTACTTC.